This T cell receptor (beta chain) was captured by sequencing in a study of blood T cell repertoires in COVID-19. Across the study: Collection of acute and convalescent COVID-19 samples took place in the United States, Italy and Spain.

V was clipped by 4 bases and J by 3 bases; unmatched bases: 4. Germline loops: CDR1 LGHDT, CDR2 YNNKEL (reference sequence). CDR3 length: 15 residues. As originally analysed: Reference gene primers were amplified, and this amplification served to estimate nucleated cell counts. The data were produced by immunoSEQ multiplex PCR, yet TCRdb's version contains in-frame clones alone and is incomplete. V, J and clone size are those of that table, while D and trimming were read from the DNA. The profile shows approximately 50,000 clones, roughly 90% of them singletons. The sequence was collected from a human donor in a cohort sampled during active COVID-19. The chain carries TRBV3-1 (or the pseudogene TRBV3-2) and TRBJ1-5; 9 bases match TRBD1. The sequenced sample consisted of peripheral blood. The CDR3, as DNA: TGTGCCAGCAGCCCCGGGACAGGGTACAATCAGCCCCAGCATTTT. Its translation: CASSPGTGYNQPQHF.